The 30 T cell receptor beta chains below were found in one sample sequenced in a study of STAT5B mutations in CD4+ large granular lymphocyte leukemia. TCRdb keeps only in-frame clones here, not all; method: immunoSEQ multiplex PCR. The sample shows more than 30,000 clones, 69% of them seen only once. The sequenced sample consisted of CD4+ T cells from blood buffy coats. The source is a human donor in good health.

This clone occurred once. The chain has TRBV5-6 and TRBJ1-2, with 7 bases aligning to TRBD1. V gave up 0 bases and J gave up 8 bases; unmatched junction bases: 4. The germline CDR1 and CDR2 sequences are SGHDT and YYEEEE. CDR3 size: 13 residues. DNA of the CDR3: TGTGCCAGCAGCTTGGGACAGGGTGAAGGCTACACCTTC. Protein: CASSLGQGEGYTF.

The J gene is TRBJ1-4, the V gene TRBV28; TRBD1 matches 9 bases. Germline V gene lookup returns CDR1 MDHEN and CDR2 SYDVKM. CDR3 length equals 14 residues. Unmatched junction bases numbered 3, after V lost 5 bases and J lost 5 bases. The DNA of the CDR3 is TGTGCCAGCAGTAACAGGGGGCCCAATGAAAAACTGTTTTTT. This translates into CASSNRGPNEKLFF.

This clone was counted a few times. The rearrangement links TRBV5-4 to TRBJ1-1; no clear D gene. Trimming shortened V by 4 bases and J by 10 bases, and 8 bases separated the two germline ends. The CDR3 has 10 amino acids. Germline V CDR1 and CDR2: SGHNT, YYREEE (reference sequence). The CDR3 region is CASSRATAFF. The CDR3 nucleotides are TGTGCCAGCAGCAGGGCTACAGCTTTCTTT.

The chain employs TRBV4-1 and TRBJ2-1, with no clear D. Germline values: CDR1 MGHRA, CDR2 YSYEKL. This CDR3 comprises 15 residues. Trimming took 0 bases from V and 13 from J, leaving 19 bases between them. Here the CDR3 DNA reads TGCGCCAGCAGCCAAGATCAACCCACGGCTCGTCAACAGTTCTTC. It translates to CASSQDQPTARQQFF.

There are a few counts of this clone. The V and J genes are TRBV18 and TRBJ2-2, with D perhaps matching TRBD2 (7 bases). Looked up from germline, CDR1 is KGHSH and CDR2 is LQKENI. Trimming stripped 0 bases from V and 4 bases from J, with 12 bases between. The CDR3 is 16 residues long. CDR3 in amino acids: CASSPPMGGPTGELFF. The CDR3 DNA follows: TGTGCCAGCTCACCACCGATGGGGGGGCCCACCGGGGAGCTGTTTTTT.

Written as DNA, the CDR3 is TGTGCCAGCAGATACCACAGGGAACCCGGGGAGCTGTTTTTT. It specifies CASRYHREPGELFF. The V call is TRBV6-5, the J call TRBJ2-2; the D gene is possibly TRBD1 (6 bases). V dropped 6 bases and J dropped 6 bases, with 14 bases sitting between them. This CDR3 contains 14 residues. Looked up from germline, CDR1 is MNHEY and CDR2 is SVGAGI.

V usage is TRBV20-1 and J usage is TRBJ1-4, with D possibly being TRBD1 (5 bases). CDR3 length: 11 residues. Germline V gene data show CDR1 as DFQATT and CDR2 as SNEGSKA (reference sequence). V lost 5 bases and J lost 13, with 14 bases in between. CDR3 in amino acids: CSAAPGAGLFF. CDR3 nucleotide sequence: TGCAGTGCTGCACCTGGGGCGGGACTGTTTTTT.

The chain is built from TRBV27 and TRBJ2-1, with TRBD1 matching over 9 bases. CDR1 is MNHEY and CDR2 is SMNVEV in the germline V gene (reference sequence). V gave up 6 bases and J gave up 4 bases; unmatched junction bases: 7. This CDR3 has 15 residues. CDR3 in DNA: TGTGCCAGCAGGAGGGGACAGGGAGGGTACAATGAGCAGTTCTTC. Translating gives CASRRGQGGYNEQFF.

The chain recombines TRBV30 with TRBJ1-3, with D unclear. CDR3 length equals 13 residues. The V and J ends lost 0 bases and 0 bases respectively, with 3 bases between them. Per the germline V gene, CDR1 is GTSNPN and CDR2 is SVGIG (reference sequence). CDR3 region: CAWSVSSGNTIYF. CDR3 in DNA: TGTGCCTGGAGTGTGAGCTCTGGAAACACCATATATTTT.

V and J are TRBV7-9 and TRBJ2-7; 10 nucleotides match TRBD2. This CDR3 has 15 residues. Germline V lookup: CDR1 SEHNR, CDR2 FQNEAQ (reference sequence). The junction had 8 bases not matched to a gene; V was cut back by 5 bases and J by 4 bases. In nucleotides, the CDR3 is TGTGCCAGCAGCCCCCAACTAGCGGGGCATTACGAGCAGTACTTC. It translates to CASSPQLAGHYEQYF.

This chain uses TRBV7-9 with TRBJ1-4; TRBD1 matches at 10 bases. The CDR3 is made up of 19 amino acids. CDR1 SEHNR and CDR2 FQNEAQ come from the germline V gene (reference sequence). J gave up 6 bases and V 5 bases, and 18 bases lay outside the gene matches. CDR3 sequence: CASSHRGTGASAGYEKLFF. In DNA, the CDR3 is TGTGCCAGCAGCCACCGCGGGACAGGGGCGTCAGCGGGTTATGAAAAACTGTTTTTT.

This chain joins TRBV18 and TRBJ2-3; D not resolved. This CDR3 comprises 13 residues. Germline CDR1 and CDR2: KGHSH and LQKENI. The V gene lost 3 bases and the J gene lost 6 bases, with 10 bases spanning the gap. The CDR3 coding sequence is TGTGCCAGCTCACCTTCTCGACGGGATACGCAGTATTTT. Protein sequence: CASSPSRRDTQYF.

This clone was counted only a few times. The genes are TRBV7-9 and TRBJ2-3; tentative D call: TRBD2 (5 bases). Germline V lookup: CDR1 SEHNR, CDR2 FQNEAQ (reference sequence). Trimming took 5 bases from V and 4 from J, leaving 22 bases between them. The CDR3 has 17 residues. CDR3 in amino acids: CASSPINWVGSSDTQYF. The CDR3 DNA sequence: TGTGCCAGCAGCCCGATCAATTGGGTGGGGAGCTCAGATACGCAGTATTTT.

The chain has TRBV6-6 and TRBJ2-7; TRBD2 aligns across 8 bases. The CDR3 length is 16 residues. After removal of 6 bases from V and 2 bases from J, the junction contained 12 bases not matched to a gene. Germline V lookup: CDR1 MNHNY, CDR2 SVGAGI (reference sequence). CDR3 sequence (DNA): TGTGCCAGCAGCCCCCCCAATAGCGGGGCCCCCTACGAGCAGTACTTC. Protein product: CASSPPNSGAPYEQYF.

The chain uses TRBV5-1 and TRBJ1-4, with 8 bases that match TRBD1. V trimming: 4 bases; J trimming: 7 bases; junction bases outside the gene matches: 18. Germline V lookup: CDR1 SGHRS, CDR2 YFSETQ. This CDR3 contains 18 residues. CDR3 sequence: CASSPGTGGEALTEKLFF. For the CDR3, the DNA is TGCGCCAGCAGCCCTGGGACAGGTGGTGAGGCATTAACTGAAAAACTGTTTTTT.

This clone was detected only once. The chain joins TRBV7-3 to TRBJ2-5; 9 bases map to TRBD1. V lost 4 bases to trimming and J lost 3 bases; unmatched junction nucleotides: 3. Germline loops: CDR1 SGHTA, CDR2 FQGTGA. The CDR3 is 14 residues long. As DNA, the CDR3 is TGTGCCAGCAGCTCCGGACAGGGGAAAGAGACCCAGTACTTC. This codes for CASSSGQGKETQYF.

This clone was found once. This chain joins TRBV5-4 and TRBJ2-3, with TRBD2 matching 11 bases. The CDR3 spans 17 residues. Trimming took 4 bases from V and 4 from J; bases not matched to a gene: 11. Germline V CDR1 and CDR2: SGHNT, YYREEE (reference sequence). CDR3: CASSPPTSGGYADTQYF. The CDR3 nucleotides are TGTGCCAGCAGCCCTCCCACTAGCGGGGGTTATGCAGATACGCAGTATTTT.

This chain connects TRBV5-1 to TRBJ2-1, with 14 bases fitting TRBD2. The CDR3 is 14 amino acids. Per germline, CDR1 SGHRS and CDR2 YFSETQ. With 8 bases clipped from V and 13 bases from J, the junction kept 11 bases outside the gene matches. The CDR3 is CASWETSGGATQFF. The CDR3, as DNA: TGCGCCAGTTGGGAGACTAGCGGGGGGGCGACTCAGTTCTTC.

The V gene is TRBV28, the J gene TRBJ1-4; 7 nucleotides agree with TRBD1. Germline V gene lookup returns CDR1 MDHEN and CDR2 SYDVKM. The CDR3 covers 16 residues. V lost 3 bases and J lost 4; bases outside the gene matches: 8. This CDR3 reads CASSFLGGADNEKLFF. The CDR3 region has the DNA TGTGCCAGCAGTTTTTTAGGGGGCGCTGATAATGAAAAACTGTTTTTT.

CDR3 sequence reads: CASRLGQGAYGYTF. CDR3 in DNA: TGTGCCAGCAGGTTAGGACAGGGGGCGTATGGCTACACCTTC. This chain connects TRBV5-6 to TRBJ1-2; TRBD1 matches 11 bases. CDR1 is SGHDT and CDR2 is YYEEEE in the germline V gene. The J segment lost 5 bases and the V segment lost 5 bases, leaving 5 bases of the junction unmatched. CDR3 length: 14 amino acids.

The chain combines TRBV30 with TRBJ1-3; the match to TRBD1 covers 8 bases. The CDR3 has 14 amino acids. Germline V gives CDR1 GTSNPN, CDR2 SVGIG (reference sequence). The J segment lost 1 base and the V segment lost 1 base, leaving 0 bases of the junction unmatched. CDR3 nucleotide sequence: TGTGCCTGGAGTGACAGGGGGTCTGGAAACACCATATATTTT. Its translation is CAWSDRGSGNTIYF.

V is TRBV5-1 and J is TRBJ1-6; D gene ambiguous. The CDR3 runs 13 residues. Germline V CDR1 and CDR2: SGHRS, YFSETQ. Trimming took 7 bases from V and 5 from J, leaving 10 bases between them. DNA for the CDR3: TGCGCCAGCGGCGAAGGACATAATTCACCCCTCCACTTT. Translated, it gives CASGEGHNSPLHF.

The chain joins TRBV29-1 to TRBJ2-7, with 10 nucleotides matching TRBD2. Losses at the gene ends were 4 bases for V and 4 bases for J; bases not matched to a gene: 1. Germline V gives CDR1 SQVTM, CDR2 ANQGSEA. The CDR3 contains 12 residues. The CDR3 spells CSVGTSGYEQYF. CDR3 nucleotides: TGCAGCGTTGGGACTAGCGGTTACGAGCAGTACTTC.

This chain joins TRBV9 and TRBJ1-4, with TRBD1 matching over 11 bases. V was clipped by 3 bases and J by 3 bases; unmatched bases: 4. Germline assignment: CDR1 SGDLS and CDR2 YYNGEE. The CDR3 length is 16 residues. The CDR3 DNA is TGTGCCAGCAGCGAGGGACAGGGGGTTGCTAATGAAAAACTGTTTTTT. Translation: CASSEGQGVANEKLFF.

A single count supports this clone. The V call is TRBV6-5, the J call TRBJ2-1, with 13 bases aligning to TRBD2. Trimming removed 5 bases from V and 6 bases from J; junction bases left unmatched: 4. Germline V gene sequence: CDR1 MNHEY, CDR2 SVGAGI. The CDR3 consists of 15 residues. CDR3 loop: CASSLTSGGFNEQFF. The CDR3 DNA reads TGTGCCAGCAGTCTGACTAGCGGGGGGTTCAATGAGCAGTTCTTC.

This clone was seen a single time. The V call is TRBV14, the J call TRBJ1-1; TRBD1 matches 7 bases. Germline V gene lookup returns CDR1 SGHDN and CDR2 FVKESK. This CDR3 comprises 16 residues. V lost 5 bases, J lost 4 bases, and 13 bases stayed unmatched. The CDR3 sequence is CASSSYPRQGGTEAFF. The CDR3 DNA follows: TGTGCCAGCAGCTCGTACCCCCGACAGGGTGGCACTGAAGCTTTCTTT. Variable domain in full (rest from reference TRBV14 and TRBJ1-1): EAGVTQFPSHSVIEKGQTVTLRCDPISGHDNLYWYRRVMGKEIKFLLHFVKESKQDESGMPNNRFLAERTGGTYSTLKVQPAELEDSGVYFCASSSYPRQGGTEAFFGQGTRLTVV.

The chain recombines TRBV6-6 with TRBJ1-1; TRBD1 agrees at 7 bases. Per the germline V gene, CDR1 is MNHNY and CDR2 is SVGAGI (reference sequence). The J segment lost 9 bases and the V segment lost 4 bases, leaving 8 bases of the junction unmatched. The CDR3 totals 13 residues. The CDR3 DNA follows: TGTGCCAGCAGTTGGGGGAAGACAGGGCAAGCTTTCTTT. This encodes CASSWGKTGQAFF.

V gene TRBV27 combines with J gene TRBJ1-5; tentative D call: TRBD1 (5 bases). V was pared by 6 bases and J by 1 base, with 10 bases between. Germline CDR1 is MNHEY and CDR2 is SMNVEV (reference sequence). This CDR3 has 14 residues. As DNA, the CDR3 is TGTGCCAGCAGACTTAGGGGAAGCAATCAGCCCCAGCATTTT. The encoded protein is CASRLRGSNQPQHF.

This chain joins TRBV5-4 and TRBJ2-1; D possibly corresponds to TRBD1 (6 bases). Per germline, CDR1 SGHNT and CDR2 YYREEE (reference sequence). The CDR3 spans 12 residues. DNA of the CDR3: TGTGGGCAGGGGACCGATTACAATGAGCAGTTCTTC. Translating it yields CGQGTDYNEQFF. Based on the CDR3 plus reference TRBV5-4 and TRBJ2-1, the full variable domain is ETGVTQSPTHLIKTRGQQVTLRCSSQSGHNTVSWYQQALGQGPQFIFQYYREEENGRGNFPPRFSGLQFPNYSSELNVNALELDDSALYLCGQGTDYNEQFFGPGTRLTVL.

This clone was counted only a few times. This chain connects TRBV19 to TRBJ1-2; 9 positions agree with TRBD1. This CDR3 has 14 residues. V dropped 3 bases and J dropped 6; count of bases not matched to a gene: 5. Per germline, CDR1 LNHDA and CDR2 SQIVND (reference sequence). DNA of the CDR3: TGTGCCAGTAGTATCGTGACAGGGGGTAATGGCTACACCTTC. Its translation: CASSIVTGGNGYTF. Combining the CDR3 with reference TRBV19 and TRBJ1-2 gives the whole variable domain DGGITQSPKYLFRKEGQNVTLSCEQNLNHDAMYWYRQDPGQGLRLIYYSQIVNDFQKGDIAEGYSVSREKKESFPLTVTSAQKNPTAFYLCASSIVTGGNGYTFGSGTRLTVV.